The rows below give T cell receptor beta chains drawn from one sample of a study of blood T cell repertoires in COVID-19. Clones were sequenced by immunoSEQ multiplex PCR, and TCRdb holds only the in-frame ones, with some missing. The top ten hold about 1.6% of the sample, which has about 260,000 clones, around 87% seen once. The material sequenced was peripheral blood. The receptors stem from a woman in her forties who had recovered from COVID-19. Both conserved end residues are part of each CDR3. Each record gives: D gene, V gene, J gene, clone size, CDR3 protein, CDR3 DNA. The D gene is left open where the match is weak. A row's size may be missing; if present it is once, few, many or a size class.

d_gene: -
v_gene: TRBV12-3/TRBV12-4
j_gene: TRBJ1-2
abundance: -
CDR3aa: CATKGESGYTF
CDR3nt: TGTGCAACGAAAGGGGAATCTGGCTACACCTTC

d_gene: TRBD1
v_gene: TRBV2
j_gene: TRBJ2-4
abundance: -
CDR3aa: CASSQPRTGNIQYF
CDR3nt: TGTGCCAGCAGCCAACCACGGACAGGGAACATTCAGTACTTC

d_gene: -
v_gene: TRBV29-1
j_gene: TRBJ1-1
abundance: -
CDR3aa: CSGLVGAYSLNTEAFF
CDR3nt: TGCAGCGGCCTAGTGGGGGCCTATTCCCTGAACACTGAAGCTTTCTTT

d_gene: -
v_gene: TRBV21-1
j_gene: TRBJ1-3
abundance: -
CDR3aa: CASSIATSRVPGNTIYF
CDR3nt: TGTGCCAGCAGCATCGCGACCTCCCGGGTCCCTGGAAACACCATATATTTT

d_gene: -
v_gene: TRBV2
j_gene: TRBJ1-4
abundance: few
CDR3aa: CASSDQGLNEKLFF
CDR3nt: TGTGCCAGCAGTGACCAGGGCCTTAATGAAAAACTGTTTTTT

d_gene: -
v_gene: TRBV3-1/TRBV3-2
j_gene: TRBJ1-3
abundance: once
CDR3aa: CASSPGNTIYF
CDR3nt: TGTGCCAGCAGCCCGGGAAACACCATATATTTT

d_gene: -
v_gene: TRBV21-1
j_gene: TRBJ1-2
abundance: -
CDR3aa: CASSKDGRGPNGYTF
CDR3nt: TGTGCCAGCAGCAAAGATGGCAGGGGGCCTAATGGCTACACCTTC

d_gene: TRBD1
v_gene: TRBV4-3
j_gene: TRBJ1-3
abundance: -
CDR3aa: CASSLGQGVGNTIYF
CDR3nt: TGCGCCAGCAGCCTGGGACAGGGGGTGGGAAACACCATATATTTT

d_gene: TRBD1
v_gene: TRBV7-3
j_gene: TRBJ2-7
abundance: once
CDR3aa: CASSLGTGYEQYF
CDR3nt: TGTGCCAGCAGCTTAGGGACAGGGTACGAGCAGTACTTC

d_gene: -
v_gene: TRBV4-2
j_gene: TRBJ1-5
abundance: -
CDR3aa: CASSQDPEQPQHF
CDR3nt: TGTGCCAGCAGCCAAGATCCGGAGCAGCCCCAGCATTTT

d_gene: -
v_gene: TRBV7-9
j_gene: TRBJ1-1
abundance: -
CDR3aa: CASSLVQANTEAFF
CDR3nt: TGTGCCAGCAGCTTAGTACAGGCGAACACTGAAGCTTTCTTT

d_gene: TRBD1
v_gene: TRBV29-1
j_gene: TRBJ1-1
abundance: once
CDR3aa: CSVYDRVTEAFF
CDR3nt: TGCAGCGTCTACGACAGGGTAACTGAAGCTTTCTTT

d_gene: -
v_gene: TRBV11-1
j_gene: TRBJ1-1
abundance: few
CDR3aa: CASSSGLRRTEAFF
CDR3nt: TGTGCCAGCAGCTCGGGACTCCGTCGCACTGAAGCTTTCTTT

d_gene: -
v_gene: TRBV7-2
j_gene: TRBJ2-1
abundance: -
CDR3aa: CASSLRGGLGNEQFF
CDR3nt: TGTGCCAGCAGCTTAAGGGGGGGGCTGGGGAATGAGCAGTTCTTC

d_gene: -
v_gene: TRBV5-5
j_gene: TRBJ2-7
abundance: -
CDR3aa: CASSLDRTYEQYF
CDR3nt: TGTGCCAGCAGCTTGGATAGAACCTACGAGCAGTACTTC

d_gene: -
v_gene: TRBV15
j_gene: TRBJ2-2
abundance: -
CDR3aa: CATSSQPGQGRPGELFF
CDR3nt: TGTGCCACCAGCAGTCAACCGGGACAAGGGAGACCCGGGGAGCTGTTTTTT

d_gene: -
v_gene: TRBV6-5
j_gene: TRBJ1-2
abundance: -
CDR3aa: CASSSHTTRGYGYTF
CDR3nt: TGTGCCAGCAGTTCCCACACCACCCGCGGGTATGGCTACACCTTC

d_gene: -
v_gene: TRBV6-1
j_gene: TRBJ1-2
abundance: -
CDR3aa: CASSEAATGYYGYTF
CDR3nt: TGTGCCAGCAGTGAAGCGGCGACAGGTTACTATGGCTACACCTTC

d_gene: -
v_gene: TRBV7-9
j_gene: TRBJ1-1
abundance: -
CDR3aa: CASSSQAQGTEAFF
CDR3nt: TGTGCCAGCAGCTCACAGGCACAGGGCACTGAAGCTTTCTTT

d_gene: -
v_gene: TRBV27
j_gene: TRBJ2-2
abundance: -
CDR3aa: CASSIIPGQANTGELFF
CDR3nt: TGTGCCAGCAGTATCATACCGGGACAAGCGAACACCGGGGAGCTGTTTTTT